These 21 T cell receptor beta chains came from one sample sequenced in a study of cytomegalovirus exposure and HLA in healthy donors. The PCR was carried out with 60 Vbeta primers and 13 Jbeta primers. The method was immunoSEQ multiplex PCR; TCRdb's version includes in-frame clones alone and lacks a portion of them. The table shows under 200,000 clones, with around 80% occurring only once. Sample: PBMCs. Source of these receptors: a woman aged 40 to 50 in good health and CMV-seropositive.

This clone was seen a few times. The chain recombines TRBV19 with TRBJ2-7; D remains unclear. Germline lookup yields CDR1 LNHDA and CDR2 SQIVND (reference sequence). The CDR3 totals 16 residues. With 3 bases removed from V and 0 bases from J, the gap between germline ends came to 15 bases. The CDR3 DNA reads as TGTGCCAGTAGTATCTCGCTAGTACCAAGCTCCTACGAGCAGTACTTC. Its translation is CASSISLVPSSYEQYF.

The chain uses TRBV7-2 and TRBJ2-1; TRBD2 matches at 9 bases. Germline trimming cut 3 bases from V and 1 base from J; bases unmatched to any gene: 1. Germline V gene sequence: CDR1 SGHTA, CDR2 FQGNSA. The CDR3 extends over 15 amino acids. The CDR3 sequence is CASSLSGGSYNEQFF. The CDR3 nucleotides are TGTGCCAGCAGCTTGAGCGGGGGGTCCTACAATGAGCAGTTCTTC.

J is TRBJ2-5 and V is TRBV7-9, with 8 bases that match TRBD1. This CDR3 has 16 amino acids. Germline CDR1 SEHNR, CDR2 FQNEAQ (reference sequence). V gave up 1 base and J gave up 4 bases; unmatched junction bases: 8. The chain's CDR3 is CASSLESGQGRETQYF. The DNA for the CDR3 is TGTGCCAGCAGCTTAGAGTCAGGACAGGGTCGAGAGACCCAGTACTTC.

V usage is TRBV16 and J usage is TRBJ1-2, with D perhaps TRBD1 (5 bases). The CDR3 sequence is 13 residues long. The germline V gene has CDR1 KGHSY and CDR2 FQNENV. With 3 bases removed from V and 8 bases from J, the gap between germline ends came to 13 bases. The DNA of the CDR3 is TGTGCCAGCAGCCAGACGTGGGGGGACGGCTACACCTTC. It specifies CASSQTWGDGYTF. Based on the CDR3 plus reference TRBV16 and TRBJ1-2, the full variable domain is GEEVAQTPKHLVRGEGQKAKLYCAPIKGHSYVFWYQQVLKNEFKFLISFQNENVFDETGMPKERFSAKCLPNSPCSLEIQATKLEDSAVYFCASSQTWGDGYTFGSGTRLTVV.

The genes are TRBV7-2 and TRBJ2-5; D unclear. Gene TRBJ2-7 matches the end of the DNA better, so the J call may be wrong. Germline V CDR1 and CDR2: SGHTA, FQGNSA. The CDR3 contains 13 residues. The CDR3 loop reads CASSLLGSYEQYF. DNA for the CDR3: TGTGCCAGCAGCTTACTAGGCTCCTACGAGCAGTACTTC.

The V gene is TRBV9, the J gene TRBJ2-7, with 12 bases fitting TRBD2. CDR1 is SGDLS and CDR2 is YYNGEE in the germline V gene. The CDR3 extends over 16 amino acids. V was clipped by 0 bases and J by 5 bases; unmatched bases: 6. The CDR3 DNA reads TGTGCCAGCAGCGTAGGACCTAGCGGGGGGGCCAACGAGCAGTACTTC. Its protein product is CASSVGPSGGANEQYF.

This clone has only one observation. The J gene is TRBJ1-1, the V gene TRBV5-1; 9 bases line up with TRBD1. CDR3 length equals 14 residues. Looked up from germline, CDR1 is SGHRS and CDR2 is YFSETQ. Germline trimming cut 4 bases from V and 4 bases from J; bases unmatched to any gene: 5. CDR3 nucleotides: TGCGCCAGCAGCCTGGGGACAGGGCGCACTGAAGCTTTCTTT. Its translation: CASSLGTGRTEAFF. Full variable domain (remainder filled in from reference TRBV5-1 and TRBJ1-1): KAGVTQTPRYLIKTRGQQVTLSCSPISGHRSVSWYQQTPGQGLQFLFEYFSETQRNKGNFPGRFSGRQFSNSRSEMNVSTLELGDSALYLCASSLGTGRTEAFFGQGTRLTVV.

This clone was observed once. The chain is built from TRBV4-3 and TRBJ2-3, with 14 bases that match TRBD2. Unmatched junction bases numbered 4, after V lost 4 bases and J lost 4 bases. Germline assignment: CDR1 LGHNA and CDR2 YSLEER. The CDR3 runs 16 residues. This chain's CDR3 is CASSRTSGGQADTQYF. Written as DNA, the CDR3 is TGCGCCAGCAGCCGGACTAGCGGGGGGCAGGCAGATACGCAGTATTTT.

The CDR3 reads CASSSRVENGYTF. The CDR3 region has the DNA TGTGCCAGCAGTTCCAGGGTGGAGAATGGCTACACCTTC. This rearrangement joins TRBV6-6 to TRBJ1-2; tentative D call: TRBD1 (5 bases). Trimming stripped 4 bases from V and 6 bases from J, with 12 bases between. There are 13 residues in the CDR3. The germline CDR1 and CDR2 sequences are MNHNY and SVGAGI (reference sequence).

This clone was observed a few times. The V and J genes are TRBV2 and TRBJ2-1; 8 bases are a match to TRBD1. With V trimmed by 7 bases and J by 7 bases, 3 bases remained unmatched. Germline V gene data show CDR1 as SNHLY and CDR2 as FYNNEI. This CDR3 region has 12 residues. The DNA for the CDR3 is TGTGCCAGCAACCACAGGGGGAATGAGCAGTTCTTC. Protein sequence: CASNHRGNEQFF.

This sequence joins TRBV6-5 and TRBJ2-5, with 8 nucleotides matching TRBD1. After removal of 2 bases from V and 1 base from J, the junction contained 0 bases not matched to a gene. The CDR3 extends over 14 amino acids. In germline, CDR1 is MNHEY, CDR2 SVGAGI. The CDR3 spells CASSYGTGQETQYF. In DNA form, the CDR3 reads TGTGCCAGCAGTTACGGGACAGGCCAAGAGACCCAGTACTTC.

The chain has TRBV4-3 and TRBJ1-4; D is uncertain. The CDR3 has 15 amino acids. From germline, CDR1 is LGHNA and CDR2 YSLEER. The V end lost 4 bases, the J end lost 7 bases, and 16 bases lay between the germline ends. The CDR3 DNA reads as TGCGCCAGCAGCCGGCAGGCGGGTTTTGGTGAAAAACTGTTTTTT. It encodes CASSRQAGFGEKLFF.

The chain joins TRBV4-2 to TRBJ2-6; no clear D. Trimming removed 0 bases at V and 0 bases at J, with 9 bases between. Germline CDR1 LGHNA, CDR2 YNFKEQ. The CDR3 length is 17 residues. CDR3 region: CASSQDLGSSGANVLTF. As DNA, the CDR3 is TGTGCCAGCAGCCAAGATCTGGGCAGCTCTGGGGCCAACGTCCTGACTTTC.

V is TRBV7-2 and J is TRBJ2-2, with a possible D match to TRBD2 (6 bases). Germline values: CDR1 SGHTA, CDR2 FQGNSA. The CDR3 runs 17 residues. V dropped 5 bases and J dropped 0 bases, with 16 bases sitting between them. The CDR3 is CASSRRAGRTNTGELFF. In DNA form, the CDR3 reads TGTGCCAGCAGCCGAAGGGCGGGGAGGACGAACACCGGGGAGCTGTTTTTT.

This chain connects TRBV7-8 to TRBJ2-1; TRBD2 matches 8 bases. Looked up from germline, CDR1 is SGHVS and CDR2 is FQNEAQ. V trimming: 5 bases; J trimming: 8 bases; junction bases outside the gene matches: 11. The CDR3 covers 15 residues. The CDR3 nucleotides read TGTGCCAGCAGCATAGATAGCGGGGAATCCTATGAGCAGTTCTTC. The encoded protein is CASSIDSGESYEQFF.

A note on this clone: The sample contains more than one DNA sequence encoding this CDR3. The chain joins TRBV4-3 to TRBJ2-5; D is unresolved. Germline V CDR1 and CDR2: LGHNA, YSLEER. Trimming took off 0 bases at V and 2 bases at J, with 7 bases between the two ends. The CDR3 sequence is 14 residues long. The CDR3 here is CASSQDLSQETQYF. The CDR3 coding sequence is TGCGCCAGCAGCCAAGATTTGTCACAAGAGACCCAGTACTTC.

This clone was detected only once. The chain couples TRBV28 to TRBJ2-1; a weak D match, TRBD1 (6 bases). There are 16 residues in the CDR3. CDR1 MDHEN and CDR2 SYDVKM come from the germline V gene. The V end lost 1 base, the J end lost 6 bases, and 16 bases lay between the germline ends. The CDR3 bases are TGTGCCAGCAGTTTATTACAGGGACGGGGTGGCAATGAGCAGTTCTTC. It is translated as CASSLLQGRGGNEQFF.

The chain combines TRBV7-8 with TRBJ1-1; tentative D call: TRBD1 (6 bases). The CDR3 covers 15 residues. Germline V gene sequence: CDR1 SGHVS, CDR2 FQNEAQ. The V and J ends lost 3 bases and 4 bases respectively, with 15 bases between them. The CDR3 protein is CASSFISQGPTEAFF. The DNA for the CDR3 is TGTGCCAGCAGCTTTATTAGTCAGGGGCCCACTGAAGCTTTCTTT.

The V and J genes are TRBV10-1 and TRBJ1-1; weak D call: TRBD1 (6 bases). The CDR3 is made up of 20 amino acids. V lost 8 bases and J 0 bases, leaving 31 bases between the germline ends. Germline V gene sequence: CDR1 WNHNN, CDR2 SYGVQD (reference sequence). The CDR3 reads CASPKNKGIWTEVLNTEAFF. CDR3 nucleotides: TGCGCCAGCCCGAAAAACAAGGGTATCTGGACAGAAGTCCTGAACACTGAAGCTTTCTTT.

The rearrangement uses TRBV28 and TRBJ2-1; D possibly corresponds to TRBD1 (6 bases). Trimming stripped 6 bases from V and 10 bases from J, with 13 bases between. The CDR3 runs 12 residues. Germline V CDR1 and CDR2: MDHEN, SYDVKM. The CDR3 spells CASRDRLGEQFF. The CDR3 bases are TGTGCCAGCAGGGACAGATTGGGGGAGCAGTTCTTC.

The V gene is TRBV7-2, the J gene TRBJ1-5; 8 bases agree with TRBD1. The CDR3 length is 16 residues. Germline values: CDR1 SGHTA, CDR2 FQGNSA. Unmatched junction bases numbered 8, after V lost 1 base and J lost 6 bases. CDR3 DNA: TGTGCCAGCAGCTTAGATGGACAGGGTGCAACTCAGCCCCAGCATTTT. It encodes CASSLDGQGATQPQHF.